This T cell receptor (beta chain) was profiled in a study of T cell responses to AZD1222 COVID-19 vaccine. About the research overall: Researchers grouped second doses given at about 4 or about 12 weeks into one pool.

Details on this clone: Its antigen remains unknown.

Trimming shortened V by 0 bases and J by 5 bases, and 8 bases separated the two germline ends. The length of the CDR3 is 13 residues. Germline loops: CDR1 GTSNPN, CDR2 SVGIG (reference sequence). Assay: immunoSEQ multiplex PCR; the TCRdb copy retains only in-frame clones and omits some. The table includes some 150,000 clones, roughly 91% detected once. Study outcomes and limitations: Baseline antibody screening turned up just a handful of seropositive AZD1222 recipients. There were repertoire samples only from the period after the peak T cell response.

This receptor was identified in an adult in good health. V gene TRBV30 combines with J gene TRBJ1-5; D might be TRBD1 (6 bases). The source material was peripheral blood, sampled on day 0 of AZD1222 vaccination. CDR3 protein: CAWSVAGDQPQHF. In nucleotides, the CDR3 is TGTGCCTGGAGTGTAGCAGGGGATCAGCCCCAGCATTTT.